The 15 T cell receptor beta chains below all came from one sample that was sequenced in a study of T-cell reconstitution after alpha-beta-depleted transplantation in children (dated by TCRdb to 2015 to 2016). The library was generated by PCR. The data were produced on an Illumina HiSeq 2500. TCR libraries were prepared with molecular barcoding, using unique molecular identifiers to normalize TCRbeta repertoire quantification. TCRdb trimmed public reads at Q25 via fastp, called clones via MiXCR and kept in-frame beta chains. Each record represents a unique CDR3 protein, reported with the most common genes and DNA among its rows. This sample is represented by around 240,000 distinct CDR3 sequences; less than 9% of them were singletons. 6% to 7% of the sample is in the top ten clones. The sample's treatment or condition label, decoded: allogeneic hematopoietic cell transplantation with graft depleted of TCRalphabeta T cells and CD19 B cells.

Sample: PBMCs, mostly from graft donor cells, taken 180 days after TCRalphabeta/CD19-depleted stem cell transplant. The receptors shown here come from a male patient between 5 and 17 years old who had a stem cell transplant for acute lymphoblastic leukemia, so the T cells may come from the graft donor.

This clonotype was observed many times. The V gene is TRBV5-1, the J gene TRBJ2-7, with 10 bases matching TRBD1. The CDR3 is 16 residues long. The J segment lost 7 bases and the V segment lost 4 bases, leaving 14 bases of the junction unmatched. CDR1 is SGHRS, CDR2 YFSETQ, per germline. CDR3 nucleotide sequence: TGCGCCAGCAGCATTCTCCGGGACAGGGGTCTGGGGGAGCAGTACTTC. It is translated as CASSILRDRGLGEQYF.

On this clonotype itself: This may be a read error, as it is one base from a much larger clone. The gene calls are TRBV29-1 and TRBJ2-7; weak D call: TRBD1 (5 bases). Trimming took off 1 base at V and 3 bases at J, with 13 bases between the two ends. Germline V gives CDR1 SQVTM, CDR2 ANQGSEA. CDR3 length equals 14 residues. The CDR3: CSVEAWTTYYEQYF. In nucleotides, the CDR3 is TGCAGCGTTGAAGCGTGGACAACGTACTACGAGCAGTACTTC.

The gene calls are TRBV14 and TRBJ1-5; the match to TRBD1 covers 11 bases. The CDR3 runs 21 residues. Trimming took 6 bases from V and 0 from J; bases not matched to a gene: 19. In germline, CDR1 is SGHDN, CDR2 FVKESK. CDR3 protein: CASRRLDPGQGEAHSNQPQHF. DNA of the CDR3: TGTGCCAGCAGAAGATTGGATCCGGGACAGGGGGAAGCTCATAGCAATCAGCCCCAGCATTTT.

In this sample, this clonotype turned up many times. CDR3 bases: TGTGCCAGCAGCGCTGCCAGGGGGCTCTCCTACAATGAGCAGTTCTTC. Amino acids: CASSAARGLSYNEQFF. The V call is TRBV7-3, the J call TRBJ2-1; 8 bases are shared with TRBD1. With 5 bases clipped from V and 0 bases from J, the junction kept 6 bases outside the gene matches. The CDR3 has 16 amino acids. Per the germline V gene, CDR1 is SGHTA and CDR2 is FQGTGA.

This clonotype was seen repeatedly, ten times or more. The rearrangement joins TRBV11-2 to TRBJ2-3; perhaps TRBD2 as D (5 bases). The CDR3 length is 12 residues. V lost 4 bases and J 9 bases, leaving 11 bases between the germline ends. Germline V lookup: CDR1 SGHAT, CDR2 FQNNGV. CDR3 protein: CASSSSGRTQYF. The CDR3 DNA reads as TGTGCCAGCAGCTCATCGGGAAGAACGCAGTATTTT.

This clonotype was recorded at least ten times. J is TRBJ1-1 and V is TRBV7-3; D is uncertain. Germline V gene sequence: CDR1 SGHTA, CDR2 FQGTGA. The V end was cut by 5 bases, the J end by 4 bases, with 17 bases between. CDR3 length equals 15 residues. This CDR3 reads CASSPGVSRGTEAFF. The DNA of the CDR3 is TGTGCCAGCAGCCCCGGGGTCTCTCGGGGCACTGAAGCTTTCTTT.

This clonotype was recorded many times. This rearrangement joins TRBV5-6 to TRBJ1-2, with D hard to call. The CDR3 runs 16 residues. Germline V gene sequence: CDR1 SGHDT, CDR2 YYEEEE. Deletions cut 4 bases from V and 8 bases from J, with 24 bases between. The CDR3 reads CASSVPGASWVEGYTF. CDR3 sequence (DNA): TGTGCCAGCAGCGTTCCGGGCGCATCTTGGGTGGAGGGCTACACCTTC.

V usage is TRBV7-9 and J usage is TRBJ1-5; 8 bases match TRBD1. The CDR3 has 16 residues. Unmatched junction bases numbered 6, after V lost 2 bases and J lost 3 bases. The germline gives CDR1 SEHNR, CDR2 FQNEAQ (reference sequence). The chain's CDR3 is CASSLWDRTHNQPQHF. CDR3 sequence (DNA): TGTGCCAGCAGCTTATGGGACAGGACCCACAATCAGCCCCAGCATTTT.

In its sample, this clonotype was seen once. A much larger clone differs by one base, so this may be a read error. This chain connects TRBV12-3 or TRBV12-4 to TRBJ2-2, with D perhaps being TRBD1 or TRBD2 (5 bases each). The V gene lost 3 bases and the J gene lost 6 bases, with 11 bases spanning the gap. There are 14 residues in the CDR3. CDR3 sequence: CASSFAKGPGELFF. The CDR3 DNA sequence: TGTGCCAGCAGTTTCGCTAAGGGACCCGGGGAGCTGTTTTTT.

Many counts were recorded for this clonotype. The chain links TRBV7-4 to TRBJ2-7, with TRBD1 identical over 10 bases. Germline values: CDR1 SGHVT, CDR2 SQSDAQ. With 5 bases clipped from V and 6 bases from J, the junction kept 7 bases outside the gene matches. The CDR3 covers 14 residues. The CDR3 DNA sequence: TGTGCCAGCAGCACGGGGGACAGGGGAAGCGAGCAGTACTTC. Encoded protein: CASSTGDRGSEQYF.

The chain recombines TRBV20-1 with TRBJ2-5; D possibly corresponds to TRBD2 (5 bases). The germline V gene encodes CDR1 DFQATT and CDR2 SNEGSKA (reference sequence). Trimming left V 6 bases short and J 9 bases short, with 20 bases between. The CDR3 runs 13 residues. Here the CDR3 reads CSAINLKGASQYF. The CDR3 region has the DNA TGCAGTGCCATCAATTTAAAGGGAGCGTCCCAGTACTTC.

This clonotype was recorded at least ten times. The V gene is TRBV29-1, the J gene TRBJ1-2; D is possibly TRBD1 (5 bases). The germline V gene encodes CDR1 SQVTM and CDR2 ANQGSEA. V lost 0 bases, J lost 8 bases, and 13 bases lay in between. The CDR3 covers 13 residues. CDR3 region: CSVEDPARGGYTF. The CDR3 nucleotides are TGCAGCGTTGAAGATCCGGCCCGGGGGGGCTACACCTTC.

This clonotype was counted ten times or more. The genes are TRBV29-1 and TRBJ2-7, with D possibly matching TRBD2 (5 bases). The CDR3 runs 13 residues. The V end was cut by 7 bases, the J end by 6 bases, with 19 bases between. CDR1 is SQVTM, CDR2 ANQGSEA, per germline. This CDR3 reads CSASIEWGVEQYF. In nucleotides, the CDR3 is TGCAGCGCATCAATTGAGTGGGGAGTCGAGCAGTACTTC.

With respect to this clonotype: This may stem from a read error, because a much larger clone lies one nucleotide away. The J gene is TRBJ2-2, the V gene TRBV29-1; D possibly uses TRBD1 or TRBD2 (6 bases each). This CDR3 has 15 amino acids. Germline CDR1 and CDR2: SQVTM and ANQGSEA. CDR3 residues: CSVERGRHHTRELFF. In DNA, the CDR3 is TGCAGCGTTGAAAGGGGGAGGCACCACACCAGGGAGCTGTTTTTT.

The J gene is TRBJ1-5, the V gene TRBV6-2 or TRBV6-3; D may be TRBD1 (6 bases). Looked up from germline, CDR1 is MNHEY and CDR2 is SVGEGT. Between the trimmed V and J ends, which lost 6 bases and 3 bases, there was a span of 9 bases. The CDR3 covers 13 residues. The CDR3 loop reads CASRGTINQPQHF. The CDR3 coding sequence is TGTGCCAGCAGAGGGACAATCAATCAGCCCCAGCATTTT.